This is a list of T cell receptor beta chains from one sample in a study of beta chain features in type 1 diabetes. Assay used: immunoSEQ multiplex PCR; TCRdb lists only in-frame clones, some missing. Here the sample spans hundreds of thousands of clones, roughly 16% being singletons. What was sequenced was naive CD4+ T cells from blood. The receptors originated from a woman aged 18-29 years in good health. Both conserved end residues are part of each CDR3. D genes are given only for firm matches. For some rows the clone size is stated as once, few or many, or as a class when expanded; others skip it.

15,TRBV19,-,-,TRBJ2-1,CASSTAGGPYNEQFF,TGTGCCAGTAGTACCGCCGGCGGGCCTTACAATGAGCAGTTCTTC
14,TRBV7-9,few,-,TRBJ2-5,CASSLAGAGTEQYF,TGTGCCAGCTCTCTTGCGGGGGCCGGTACGGAGCAGTACTTC
15,TRBV28,-,TRBD1,TRBJ1-5,CASSLLTGNNQPQHF,TGTGCCAGCAGTTTACTGACAGGGAACAATCAGCCCCAGCATTTT
17,TRBV28,-,TRBD1,TRBJ2-7,CASRRSGTGVRLLEQYF,TGTGCCAGCAGACGTTCCGGGACAGGGGTACGACTTTTGGAGCAGTACTTC
19,TRBV27,few,TRBD1,TRBJ2-7,CASTRRGDRGLLRLYEQYF,TGTGCCAGCACCCGACGAGGGGACAGGGGGCTTCTTAGGCTCTACGAGCAGTACTTC
16,TRBV18,few,TRBD1,TRBJ2-2,CASSPGQATNTGELFF,TGTGCCAGCTCACCTGGACAGGCGACGAACACCGGGGAGCTGTTTTTT
13,TRBV13,-,-,TRBJ1-1,CASSRDSNTEAFF,TGTGCCAGCAGCCGAGACTCGAACACTGAAGCTTTCTTT
14,TRBV6-5,few,-,TRBJ2-2,CASSYQPGVGELFF,TGTGCCAGCAGTTACCAACCAGGGGTCGGGGAGCTGTTTTTT
12,TRBV10-3,few,-,TRBJ1-5,CAIREGNQPQHF,TGTGCCATCAGGGAGGGCAATCAGCCCCAGCATTTT
16,TRBV4-3,-,-,TRBJ1-4,CASSHVTGLDGEKLFF,TGCGCCAGCAGCCACGTAACAGGTCTTGATGGCGAAAAACTGTTTTTT
14,TRBV10-3,-,-,TRBJ2-7,CAISEERGAYEQYF,TGTGCCATCAGTGAGGAGAGAGGCGCGTACGAGCAGTACTTC
11,TRBV2,-,TRBD2,TRBJ2-3,CASSGLATQYF,TGTGCCAGCAGTGGACTAGCTACGCAGTATTTT
15,TRBV7-2,-,TRBD1,TRBJ2-2,CASSFQQGVTGELFF,TGTGCCAGCAGCTTCCAGCAGGGGGTCACCGGGGAGCTGTTTTTT
12,TRBV7-9,-,-,TRBJ2-3,CASSRSTDTQYF,TGTGCCAGCAGCAGAAGCACAGATACGCAGTATTTT
15,TRBV5-4,-,-,TRBJ2-1,CASSFGLPAYNEQFF,TGTGCCAGCAGCTTTGGACTACCTGCTTACAATGAGCAGTTCTTC
14,TRBV5-4,-,TRBD2,TRBJ2-1,CASSATSDYNEQFF,TGTGCCAGCAGCGCAACTAGCGACTACAATGAGCAGTTCTTC
19,TRBV18,-,TRBD2,TRBJ2-1,CASSPGLAGIALSYNEQFF,TGTGCCAGCTCACCAGGCTTAGCGGGAATCGCCTTATCCTACAATGAGCAGTTCTTC
16,TRBV7-3,-,TRBD1,TRBJ2-5,CASSWGTGTGQETQYF,TGTGCCAGCAGCTGGGGGACCGGGACAGGCCAAGAGACCCAGTACTTC
17,TRBV5-1,once,TRBD1,TRBJ2-7,CASSLVRDRGLSYEQYF,TGCGCCAGCAGCTTGGTTCGCGACAGGGGGCTTTCCTACGAGCAGTACTTC
13,TRBV28,-,TRBD1,TRBJ1-2,CASSYQGVTGYTF,TGTGCCAGCAGTTACCAGGGGGTAACCGGCTACACCTTC
13,TRBV5-6,few,-,TRBJ1-1,CASSIQEYTEAFF,TGTGCCAGCAGCATACAGGAATACACTGAAGCTTTCTTT
15,TRBV7-3,-,-,TRBJ2-2,CASSPSREATGELFF,TGTGCCAGCAGCCCTTCCCGGGAAGCCACCGGGGAGCTGTTTTTT
13,TRBV13,-,TRBD2,TRBJ2-5,CASSWGLAETQYF,TGTGCCAGCAGCTGGGGACTAGCAGAGACCCAGTACTTC
14,TRBV29-1,-,TRBD1,TRBJ2-7,CSASAGTVDYEQYF,TGCAGCGCCTCTGCAGGGACAGTCGACTACGAGCAGTACTTC
18,TRBV11-1,-,-,TRBJ2-5,CASSPDSNLVGLQETQYF,TGTGCCAGCAGCCCGGACAGTAACTTAGTGGGTCTCCAAGAGACCCAGTACTTC
15,TRBV9,few,TRBD2,TRBJ2-1,CASSVNSGSYNEQFF,TGTGCCAGCAGCGTAAATAGCGGGAGCTACAATGAGCAGTTCTTC
10,TRBV7-3,-,-,TRBJ2-3,CASSMDTQYF,TGTGCCAGCAGTATGGATACGCAGTATTTT
14,TRBV7-6,-,-,TRBJ2-7,CASSLSPSLYEQYF,TGTGCCAGCAGCTTATCGCCTAGCCTCTACGAGCAGTACTTC
16,TRBV4-2,-,TRBD2,TRBJ2-2,CASSPGVAGGTGELFF,TGTGCCAGCAGCCCCGGCGTAGCGGGAGGAACCGGGGAGCTGTTTTTT
13,TRBV5-1,few,-,TRBJ2-3,CASSPRRADTQYF,TGCGCCAGCAGCCCGCGGAGGGCAGATACGCAGTATTTT
19,TRBV4-3,few,-,TRBJ2-2,CASSQDSLMTGVYTGELFF,TGCGCCAGCAGCCAAGATTCCCTTATGACGGGAGTGTACACCGGGGAGCTGTTTTTT
12,TRBV28,-,TRBD2,TRBJ2-7,CASSPGLGEQYF,TGTGCCAGCAGTCCCGGACTAGGCGAGCAGTACTTC
13,TRBV19,few,TRBD1,TRBJ2-1,CASTEDREHEQFF,TGTGCCAGTACAGAAGACAGGGAACATGAGCAGTTCTTC
15,TRBV25-1,few,-,TRBJ1-1,CASSGWGAINTEAFF,TGTGCCAGCAGTGGTTGGGGGGCTATCAACACTGAAGCTTTCTTT
14,TRBV5-1,-,-,TRBJ2-7,CASSLAGATYEQYF,TGCGCCAGCAGCTTAGCGGGCGCCACCTACGAGCAGTACTTC
15,TRBV18,-,-,TRBJ2-7,CASSPPGQHSYEQYF,TGTGCCAGCTCACCGCCAGGACAGCATTCCTACGAGCAGTACTTC
15,TRBV9,-,-,TRBJ2-3,CASSVGTVGLGTQYF,TGTGCCAGCAGCGTAGGTACTGTCGGGCTTGGTACGCAGTATTTT
14,TRBV7-2,few,-,TRBJ1-1,CASSLRQEPSRAFF,TGTGCCAGCAGCTTAAGACAGGAGCCCTCTCGGGCTTTCTTT
16,TRBV21-1,-,-,TRBJ2-2,CASSATGTERTGELFF,TGTGCCAGCAGCGCTACCGGGACAGAACGCACCGGGGAGCTGTTTTTT
15,TRBV7-2,few,-,TRBJ2-1,CASSPAGLRRNEQFF,TGTGCCAGCAGCCCCGCGGGACTTAGACGCAATGAGCAGTTCTTC
17,TRBV7-8,-,TRBD2,TRBJ2-7,CASSFGLAGASGYEQYF,TGTGCCAGCAGCTTCGGTCTAGCGGGAGCGAGTGGCTACGAGCAGTACTTC
14,TRBV11-1,-,TRBD2,TRBJ2-5,CASSPSGSGETQYF,TGTGCCAGCAGCCCTAGCGGGAGCGGGGAGACCCAGTACTTC